This entry lists 27 T cell receptor beta chains sequenced from one sample in a study of cytomegalovirus exposure and HLA in healthy donors. The PCR ran on 60 Vbeta and 13 Jbeta primers. TCRdb's copy holds only in-frame clones and misses some; the assay was immunoSEQ multiplex PCR. The sample yields some 160,000 clones, more than 65% seen once. Sequenced sample: PBMCs. These receptors all stem from a woman younger than 45 in good health and CMV-seronegative.

The chain links TRBV2 to TRBJ1-2; D not resolved. CDR3 size: 16 residues. Germline-derived CDR1 and CDR2 are SNHLY and FYNNEI. V lost 6 bases to trimming and J lost 1 base, with 18 bases between them. CDR3 nucleotide sequence: TGTGCCAGCAGGGGAAGAGGGAGAGGATATAACTATGGCTACACCTTC. This encodes CASRGRGRGYNYGYTF.

This clone occurred a few times. The chain links TRBV29-1 to TRBJ2-5, with D hard to call. Trimming pared 5 bases from V and 1 base from J, leaving 8 bases between. In germline, CDR1 is SQVTM, CDR2 ANQGSEA. The CDR3 consists of 12 residues. The CDR3 here is CSVLSGQETQYF. The CDR3 DNA reads TGCAGCGTTCTTTCAGGCCAAGAGACCCAGTACTTC.

This chain connects TRBV4-2 to TRBJ2-7; D perhaps matches TRBD2 (5 bases). The CDR3 spans 17 residues. Germline CDR1 LGHNA, CDR2 YNFKEQ. V was clipped by 0 bases and J by 0 bases, with 15 bases between them. Written as DNA, the CDR3 is TGTGCCAGCAGCCAAGATAACCTCAGAGGGAGCTCCTACGAGCAGTACTTC. Translation gives CASSQDNLRGSSYEQYF.

The genes are TRBV27 and TRBJ2-5, with D tentatively TRBD2 (6 bases). This CDR3 has 14 residues. Trimming took off 7 bases at V and 4 bases at J, with 16 bases between the two ends. CDR1 MNHEY and CDR2 SMNVEV come from the germline V gene (reference sequence). The DNA for the CDR3 is TGTGCCAGCACCTCTACGCGGGGCGGAGAGACCCAGTACTTC. Its protein product is CASTSTRGGETQYF.

This sequence joins TRBV11-3 and TRBJ2-5, with D possibly being TRBD2 (6 bases). CDR1 is SGHNT, CDR2 YENEEA, per germline. V was clipped by 5 bases and J by 3 bases, with 16 bases between them. The CDR3 contains 15 residues. Written as DNA, the CDR3 is TGTGCCAGCAGCCAAGGGGAGGCACTTGAAGAGACCCAGTACTTC. Translation gives CASSQGEALEETQYF.

V gene TRBV28 combines with J gene TRBJ1-5; 8 bases are shared with TRBD1. The CDR3 consists of 14 residues. Germline loops: CDR1 MDHEN, CDR2 SYDVKM. V lost 7 bases and J lost 6; bases outside the gene matches: 8. The chain's CDR3 is CASTSGGVVQPQHF. CDR3 coding DNA: TGTGCCAGCACCTCAGGGGGCGTAGTTCAGCCCCAGCATTTT.

This clone has just one count. The gene calls are TRBV6-1 and TRBJ1-2; perhaps TRBD1 as D (6 bases). Germline V gene lookup returns CDR1 MNHNS and CDR2 SASEGT. V was shortened by 1 base and J by 7 bases, with 13 bases between the two germline ends. The CDR3 has 14 amino acids. CDR3: CASSEDRQARGYTF. The CDR3 DNA reads as TGTGCCAGCAGTGAAGATCGACAGGCGCGTGGCTACACCTTC.

This chain's CDR3 is CASSLNGQLFKEKLFF. The CDR3 DNA is TGTGCCAGCAGCTTAAATGGACAGCTATTCAAGGAAAAACTGTTTTTT. The V gene is TRBV7-6, the J gene TRBJ1-4, with D possibly matching TRBD1 (6 bases). CDR1 SGHVS and CDR2 FNYEAQ come from the germline V gene. V gave up 2 bases and J gave up 8 bases, with 18 bases separating them. The CDR3 has 16 residues.

This chain links TRBV7-2 with TRBJ2-2, with TRBD2 matching over 7 bases. The J segment lost 6 bases and the V segment lost 1 base, leaving 11 bases of the junction unmatched. Looked up from germline, CDR1 is SGHTA and CDR2 is FQGNSA. This CDR3 has 17 residues. CDR3 bases: TGTGCCAGCAGCTTAGGGGCGGGAGAGGGCCTTCCCGGGGAGCTGTTTTTT. Its translation: CASSLGAGEGLPGELFF.

The rearrangement links TRBV28 to TRBJ2-3; the D gene is possibly TRBD2 (6 bases). The V end lost 6 bases, the J end lost 6 bases, and 28 bases lay between the germline ends. The length of the CDR3 is 18 residues. Germline V gives CDR1 MDHEN, CDR2 SYDVKM. The CDR3 DNA is TGTGCCAGCAGCTCTCGTTGGGCCGGGGGTAATGTGTGGGATACGCAGTATTTT. Amino acids: CASSSRWAGGNVWDTQYF.

V gene TRBV7-3 combines with J gene TRBJ2-1; 7 nucleotides agree with TRBD2. Per the germline V gene, CDR1 is SGHTA and CDR2 is FQGTGA. Trimming removed 0 bases from V and 8 bases from J; junction bases left unmatched: 7. The CDR3 covers 15 residues. CDR3 bases: TGTGCCAGCAGCTTAACTGCGGGGGATGGATATGAGCAGTTCTTC. It specifies CASSLTAGDGYEQFF.

The chain recombines TRBV27 with TRBJ1-1; weak D call: TRBD1 (5 bases). Germline-derived CDR1 and CDR2 are MNHEY and SMNVEV (reference sequence). The CDR3 covers 16 residues. Deletions cut 2 bases from V and 0 bases from J, with 13 bases between. The CDR3 sequence is CASSLPPARVNTEAFF. In DNA form, the CDR3 reads TGTGCCAGCAGTTTACCCCCCGCCAGGGTGAACACTGAAGCTTTCTTT.

In this sample, this clone turned up once. The chain has TRBV4-1 and TRBJ1-2; 7 nucleotides agree with TRBD1. This CDR3 is built from 15 residues. The ends lost 4 bases at V and 3 bases at J; junction bases unmatched: 8. CDR1 and CDR2 from the germline V gene are MGHRA and YSYEKL. CDR3 sequence reads: CASSPGDSRDYGYTF. The CDR3 nucleotides read TGCGCCAGCAGCCCAGGGGACAGTCGGGACTATGGCTACACCTTC.

The CDR3 sequence: CASSLDRGDSGNTIYF. CDR3 DNA: TGTGCCAGCAGTTTGGACAGGGGGGACTCCGGAAACACCATATATTTT. The chain carries TRBV28 and TRBJ1-3, with TRBD1 identical over 10 bases. CDR3 length: 16 amino acids. Germline V gene lookup returns CDR1 MDHEN and CDR2 SYDVKM. V trimming: 3 bases; J trimming: 4 bases; junction bases outside the gene matches: 6.

The chain has TRBV5-6 and TRBJ2-4; 9 nucleotides align to TRBD1. V lost 3 bases, J lost 0 bases, and 7 bases stayed unmatched. Germline-derived CDR1 and CDR2 are SGHDT and YYEEEE. The length of the CDR3 is 17 residues. CDR3 in DNA: TGTGCCAGCAGCTCTAAACAGGGGGCGCGAGCCAAAAACATTCAGTACTTC. It encodes CASSSKQGARAKNIQYF. Looking up the rest from reference TRBV5-6 and TRBJ2-4 gives the full variable domain: DAGVTQSPTHLIKTRGQQVTLRCSPKSGHDTVSWYQQALGQGPQFIFQYYEEEERQRGNFPDRFSGHQFPNYSSELNVNALLLGDSALYLCASSSKQGARAKNIQYFGAGTRLSVL.

The chain is built from TRBV7-9 and TRBJ1-2, with 10 nucleotides matching TRBD1. Germline CDR1 is SEHNR and CDR2 is FQNEAQ (reference sequence). This CDR3 spans 17 amino acids. After removal of 4 bases from V and 3 bases from J, the junction contained 11 bases not matched to a gene. The CDR3 DNA reads as TGTGCCAGCAGCTCGACGAAAGACAGGGGGCTTGACTATGGCTACACCTTC. Encoded protein: CASSSTKDRGLDYGYTF.

The V and J genes are TRBV6-5 and TRBJ1-4, with 8 bases identical to TRBD1. The J segment lost 2 bases and the V segment lost 4 bases, leaving 6 bases of the junction unmatched. The CDR3 has 16 residues. The germline CDR1 and CDR2 sequences are MNHEY and SVGAGI. CDR3 protein: CASSSPRQGTNEKLFF. DNA for the CDR3: TGTGCCAGCAGTTCCCCTAGACAGGGGACTAATGAAAAACTGTTTTTT.

The chain has TRBV15 and TRBJ1-4, with D maybe TRBD1 (5 bases). CDR1 is LNHNV, CDR2 YYDKDF, per germline (reference sequence). Trimming removed 3 bases at V and 7 bases at J, with 15 bases between. CDR3 length: 15 residues. CDR3 bases: TGTGCCACCAGCAGTGAATCAGGGTCCGGTGAAAAACTGTTTTTT. Amino acids: CATSSESGSGEKLFF.

The rearrangement uses TRBV7-2 and TRBJ1-2, with TRBD1 identical over 8 bases. With 5 bases clipped from V and 8 bases from J, the junction kept 7 bases outside the gene matches. This CDR3 has 13 residues. Germline V gene data show CDR1 as SGHTA and CDR2 as FQGNSA. The CDR3: CASSPGTGKGYTF. CDR3 DNA sequence: TGTGCCAGCAGCCCCGGGACAGGAAAAGGCTACACCTTC.

The genes are TRBV9 and TRBJ2-5; the match to TRBD2 covers 13 bases. V dropped 3 bases and J dropped 5; count of bases not matched to a gene: 7. This CDR3 is 16 amino acids long. Germline CDR1 is SGDLS and CDR2 is YYNGEE. The CDR3 region has the DNA TGTGCCAGCAGCGGGGGACTAGCGGGGAGGGTGGAGACCCAGTACTTC. Protein product: CASSGGLAGRVETQYF.

A note on this clone: The sample has other DNA sequences that encode this CDR3 too. V usage is TRBV27 and J usage is TRBJ2-7; D not resolved. The CDR3 is made up of 13 amino acids. Trimming left V 2 bases short and J 4 bases short, with 9 bases between. Germline V CDR1 and CDR2: MNHEY, SMNVEV (reference sequence). The CDR3 sequence is CASSLTRGYEQYF. The CDR3 nucleotides are TGTGCCAGCAGTTTAACCAGAGGATACGAGCAGTACTTC.

This clone was recorded only once. This rearrangement joins TRBV5-1 to TRBJ2-2, with D perhaps TRBD1 (5 bases). The germline V and J ends were trimmed by 4 bases and 0 bases, with 13 bases remaining between them. The germline V gene has CDR1 SGHRS and CDR2 YFSETQ. There are 16 residues in the CDR3. The CDR3 sequence: CASSPWGDSNTGELFF. CDR3 DNA: TGCGCCAGCAGCCCCTGGGGCGACTCGAACACCGGGGAGCTGTTTTTT.

There are a few counts of this clone. J is TRBJ2-7 and V is TRBV6-6; perhaps TRBD1 as D (5 bases). The germline gives CDR1 MNHNY, CDR2 SVGAGI (reference sequence). The V gene lost 1 base and the J gene lost 3 bases, with 10 bases spanning the gap. The CDR3 runs to 14 residues. CDR3: CASSYLGQSYEQYF. The CDR3 nucleotides read TGTGCCAGCAGTTACTTAGGACAAAGCTACGAGCAGTACTTC.

The J gene is TRBJ1-2, the V gene TRBV5-1; unclear D gene. This CDR3 contains 14 residues. Germline CDR1 and CDR2: SGHRS and YFSETQ. V was trimmed by 0 bases and J by 2 bases, leaving 8 bases between them. The CDR3 coding sequence is TGCGCCAGCAGCTTGGAGTACGGGAACTATGGCTACACCTTC. This codes for CASSLEYGNYGYTF.

This CDR3 is CASSLVFSSYEQYF. Here the CDR3 DNA reads TGCGCCAGCAGCTTGGTATTCAGCTCCTACGAGCAGTACTTC. The J gene is TRBJ2-7, the V gene TRBV5-1; no reliable D call. Trimming took off 0 bases at V and 0 bases at J, with 7 bases between the two ends. From germline, CDR1 is SGHRS and CDR2 YFSETQ. This CDR3 is built from 14 residues.

This chain uses TRBV5-4 with TRBJ2-5; perhaps TRBD2 as D (6 bases). CDR1 SGHNT and CDR2 YYREEE come from the germline V gene (reference sequence). This CDR3 is built from 14 residues. Deletions cut 3 bases from V and 4 bases from J, with 13 bases between. CDR3 DNA: TGTGCCAGCAGCTCGGGGGAAAGGGTAGAGACCCAGTACTTC. This encodes CASSSGERVETQYF. The whole variable domain, filled in from reference TRBV5-4 and TRBJ2-5, reads ETGVTQSPTHLIKTRGQQVTLRCSSQSGHNTVSWYQQALGQGPQFIFQYYREEENGRGNFPPRFSGLQFPNYSSELNVNALELDDSALYLCASSSGERVETQYFGPGTRLLVL.

This sequence joins TRBV27 and TRBJ1-4; a weak D match, TRBD1 (5 bases). Trimming left V 5 bases short and J 6 bases short, with 16 bases between. Germline V lookup: CDR1 MNHEY, CDR2 SMNVEV (reference sequence). This CDR3 has 15 amino acids. The CDR3 protein is CASSRQQGVDEKLFF. The DNA for the CDR3 is TGTGCCAGCAGTCGGCAGCAGGGTGTTGATGAAAAACTGTTTTTT.